One sample yielded the 30 T cell receptor beta chains listed below, sequenced in a study of tumor-infiltrating lymphocytes in primary liver carcinoma. Both blood RNA, taken from unsorted whole blood, and germline DNA were extracted. TCR beta cDNA was reverse-transcribed from 500 to 550 ng of total RNA. The reaction used a constant-region primer and ProtoScript II reverse transcriptase. Three-round nested multiplex PCR performed with slightly modified ARM-PCR produced the TCR beta libraries. Each of the first two PCR rounds ran approximately 9 cycles with TRBV1-TRBV30 forward and C-beta reverse primers. A single record per CDR3 protein comes from TCRdb applying MiXCR to the multiplex PCR reads. The sample records about 200,000 distinct CDR3 sequences, around 60% being singletons. Sequenced: peripheral blood. These receptors all come from a woman aged 60-75 years with primary liver carcinoma and hepatitis B virus infection.

For this clonotype: The junction and the germline gene differ at one end; a read error may be behind it. This sequence joins TRBV11-1 and TRBJ1-6; D might be TRBD1 (5 bases). The CDR3 consists of 13 residues. From germline, CDR1 is SGHAT and CDR2 FQDESV (reference sequence). The DNA of the CDR3 is TGTGCCAGCAGCCGGACACTAGTTTCACTCCTCAACTTT. Protein: CASSRTLVSLLNF.

V gene TRBV20-1 combines with J gene TRBJ2-7, with D maybe TRBD2 (5 bases). The CDR3 has 11 residues. V was shortened by 3 bases and J by 9 bases, with 12 bases between the two germline ends. Looked up from germline, CDR1 is DFQATT and CDR2 is SNEGSKA (reference sequence). CDR3 region: CSASSLAGQYF. CDR3 DNA sequence: TGCAGTGCTAGTTCCCTAGCTGGGCAGTACTTC.

Note on this clonotype: An end of the junction does not agree with germline; a read error may underlie this. The CDR3 nucleotides are TGCGCCAGCGGCCAGATAGACATGGGATTTCCGACCGGGGAGCTGTTTTTT. This gives the protein CASGQIDMGFPTGELFF. The V and J genes are TRBV4-1 and TRBJ2-2; D uncertain. CDR3 length equals 17 residues. Germline V gene sequence: CDR1 MGHRA, CDR2 YSYEKL.

As regards this clonotype: One end of the junction fails to match germline, which may point to a read error. The chain uses TRBV11-1 and TRBJ2-1; 10 bases map to TRBD2. CDR1 is SGHAT, CDR2 FQDESV, per germline (reference sequence). There are 14 residues in the CDR3. DNA of the CDR3: TGCGCCAGCAGCGACGGACTAGCGGTCTATGGGCAGTTCTTC. Translated, it gives CASSDGLAVYGQFF.

This clonotype was detected ten times or more. V gene TRBV29-1 combines with J gene TRBJ2-3, with TRBD2 matching over 12 bases. The CDR3 loop spans 15 amino acids. Germline V lookup: CDR1 SQVTM, CDR2 ANQGSEA. With V trimmed by 5 bases and J by 3 bases, 6 bases remained unmatched. The CDR3 bases are TGCAGCGTTAGGGGACTAGCGGGTGTTACAGATACGCAGTATTTT. Its translation is CSVRGLAGVTDTQYF.

Turning to this clonotype: A read error may be the cause here, since a much bigger clone is one base away. The V call is TRBV29-1, the J call TRBJ2-7; 10 bases are a match to TRBD1. The CDR3 covers 13 residues. The V gene end was trimmed by 6 bases and the J gene end by 6 bases; junction bases not matched to a gene: 8. In germline, CDR1 is SQVTM, CDR2 ANQGSEA. The CDR3 spells CSVGCDRGREQYF. The CDR3 DNA reads TGCAGCGTCGGTTGCGACAGGGGGCGCGAGCAGTACTTC.

As concerns this clonotype: Here the CDR3 omits its conserved ending phenylalanine or tryptophan, so a read error is the likely source. The chain combines TRBV6-5 with TRBJ2-3; possibly TRBD1 or TRBD2 for D (5 bases each). Germline assignment: CDR1 MNHEY and CDR2 SVGAGI. V was cut by 7 bases and J by 4 bases, with 15 bases left in between. The CDR3 runs to 14 residues. Here the CDR3 reads CASIRLSGPDTQYP. For the CDR3, the DNA is TGTGCCAGCATCAGATTATCGGGGCCAGATACGCAGTATCCT.

In this sample, this clonotype turned up once. A much larger clone sits a single nucleotide away, making a read error possible. This chain uses TRBV6-1 with TRBJ1-5, with 8 bases matching TRBD1. Germline CDR1 is MNHNS and CDR2 is SASEGT. The CDR3 sequence is 16 residues long. V shed 6 bases, J shed 2 bases, and the junction held 9 bases outside the gene matches. DNA for the CDR3: TGTGCCAGCAGACGCACGACAGGGGTGGGCAATCAGCCCCAGCATTTT. Residues: CASRRTTGVGNQPQHF.

This clonotype came up a few times. The chain couples TRBV28 to TRBJ2-7, with D perhaps matching TRBD1 (7 bases). The CDR3 has 15 amino acids. Germline V gene data show CDR1 as MDHEN and CDR2 as SYDVKM. The germline V and J ends were trimmed by 5 bases and 5 bases, with 19 bases remaining between them. The CDR3 loop is CASSQGGGEFHEQYF. As DNA, the CDR3 is TGTGCCAGCAGTCAGGGGGGCGGAGAGTTCCACGAGCAGTACTTC.

Note on this clonotype: A junction end diverges from the germline sequence, so it may reflect a read error. The chain carries TRBV6-1 and TRBJ2-1; D is undetermined. CDR3 length equals 14 residues. Germline-derived CDR1 and CDR2 are MNHNS and SASEGT. This CDR3 is CACSTRALGSEQFF. The CDR3 DNA is TGTGCCTGCAGTACAAGGGCTCTGGGATCTGAGCAGTTCTTC.

Notes on this clonotype: The germline gene is not matched at one end of the junction; a read error may be the cause. V usage is TRBV7-9 and J usage is TRBJ2-2; D gene ambiguous. Germline CDR1 SEHNR, CDR2 FQNEAQ (reference sequence). The CDR3 length is 11 residues. CDR3 DNA: TGTGCCAGCTCTACCACCTGGGAGCTGTTTTTT. The encoded protein is CASSTTWELFF.

The chain is built from TRBV10-3 and TRBJ2-7; a possible D gene is TRBD1 (6 bases). Germline CDR1 and CDR2: ENHRY and SYGVKD. The CDR3 runs 12 residues. The V end lost 6 bases, the J end lost 3 bases, and 9 bases lay between the germline ends. For the CDR3, the DNA is TGTGCCATCAGGGACAGCATCTACGAGCAGTACTTC. Amino acids: CAIRDSIYEQYF.

In the case of this clonotype: Since a much larger clone is just one base distant, this may be a read error. The V call is TRBV28, the J call TRBJ2-7; 11 nucleotides line up with TRBD2. This CDR3 comprises 15 residues. Germline CDR1 reads MDHEN; CDR2 reads SYDVKM. CDR3 in amino acids: CASSRTSGRLHEEYF. Written as DNA, the CDR3 is TGTGCCAGCAGCCGAACTAGCGGGAGATTACACGAGGAGTACTTC.

J is TRBJ2-7 and V is TRBV5-4; 12 bases agree with TRBD2. Germline CDR1 is SGHNT and CDR2 is YYREEE (reference sequence). After removal of 4 bases from V and 2 bases from J, the junction contained 19 bases not matched to a gene. The CDR3 runs 20 residues. CDR3 bases: TGTGCCAGCAGCCCCGACTTTATACTAGCGGGAGGCGCAGGGGCCTACGAGCAGTACTTC. This codes for CASSPDFILAGGAGAYEQYF.

As for this clonotype: At one end the junction does not follow the germline gene, possibly because of a read error. V usage is TRBV7-9 and J usage is TRBJ2-7; D remains ambiguous. The CDR3 extends over 11 amino acids. The germline CDR1 and CDR2 sequences are SEHNR and FQNEAQ (reference sequence). CDR3 amino acids: CTSSRTSEQYF. CDR3 sequence (DNA): TGTACCAGCAGCCGAACATCCGAGCAGTACTTC.

Concerning this clonotype: Given the absence of the conserved phenylalanine or tryptophan at the CDR3 end, a read error is likely. The V and J genes are TRBV4-1 and TRBJ1-2, with 8 bases aligning to TRBD1. This CDR3 comprises 16 residues. Looked up from germline, CDR1 is MGHRA and CDR2 is YSYEKL. Unmatched junction bases numbered 14, after V lost 1 base and J lost 10 bases. CDR3 sequence: CASSQAWARGPAAYTV. For the CDR3, the DNA is TGCGCCAGCAGCCAAGCTTGGGCCAGGGGGCCGGCTGCCTACACCGTC.

About this clonotype itself: This may arise from a read error, as a much more abundant clone is one base away. The chain is built from TRBV6-5 and TRBJ1-5, with 8 bases matching TRBD1. The V gene's germline CDR1 is MNHEY and CDR2 SVGAGI. Trimming cost V 6 bases and J 0 bases; bases outside gene matches: 10. The CDR3 runs 17 residues. This CDR3 reads CASRPRTGRYSNQPQHF. The CDR3 region has the DNA TGTGCCAGCAGACCCAGGACAGGGAGATATAGCAATCAGCCCCAGCATTTT.

The chain couples TRBV11-2 to TRBJ1-2, with D hard to call. The length of the CDR3 is 12 residues. CDR1 SGHAT and CDR2 FQNNGV come from the germline V gene. V shed 9 bases and J shed 7 bases, with 15 bases lying between them. CDR3 nucleotide sequence: TGTGCCAGTAGCCTGGGCACCTGTGGCTACACCTTC. Protein product: CASSLGTCGYTF.

This clonotype was recorded a few times. The chain uses TRBV11-1 and TRBJ2-1; 10 bases match TRBD1. CDR3 size: 16 residues. CDR1 is SGHAT and CDR2 is FQDESV in the germline V gene (reference sequence). V lost 5 bases and J lost 6; bases outside the gene matches: 10. Here the CDR3 DNA reads TGTGCCAGCAGCAATCGAGGACAGGGGGGAGTCAATGAGCAGTTCTTC. Its translation: CASSNRGQGGVNEQFF.

Only one count was recorded for this clonotype. One junction end disagrees with the germline gene, perhaps due to a read error. The chain couples TRBV4-1 to TRBJ2-5; 7 positions agree with TRBD2. CDR1 is MGHRA and CDR2 is YSYEKL in the germline V gene. The CDR3 spans 17 residues. The CDR3 spells CASSHPREALHQEAQYF. Here the CDR3 DNA reads TGCGCCAGTAGCCACCCCCGGGAGGCGCTCCATCAAGAGGCCCAGTACTTC.

This clonotype came up once. A much larger clonotype is one base distant, so this may be a read error. The genes are TRBV6-1 and TRBJ1-5; TRBD1 matches at 9 bases. The CDR3 has 15 residues. The V gene end was trimmed by 10 bases and the J gene end by 2 bases; junction bases not matched to a gene: 9. Germline V lookup: CDR1 MNHNS, CDR2 SASEGT. The CDR3 sequence: CANRGDRAGNQPQHF. CDR3 DNA sequence: TGTGCCAACAGAGGGGACAGGGCGGGCAATCAGCCCCAGCATTTT.

Points on this clonotype: A junction end diverges from the germline sequence, so it may reflect a read error. The chain is built from TRBV6-1 and TRBJ2-3; no reliable D call. The CDR3 length is 12 residues. Germline V gene sequence: CDR1 MNHNS, CDR2 SASEGT. CDR3 loop: CASSGPGNTRYF. In DNA form, the CDR3 reads TGTGCCAGCAGTGGCCCAGGAAATACGCGGTATTTT.

The chain carries TRBV20-1 and TRBJ2-7; either TRBD1 or TRBD2 may fit D (5 bases each). V was clipped by 3 bases and J by 2 bases, with 11 bases between them. The germline V gene has CDR1 DFQATT and CDR2 SNEGSKA (reference sequence). The CDR3 contains 13 residues. The CDR3 is CSASERTTYEQYF. The CDR3 nucleotides read TGCAGTGCTAGCGAGCGGACAACCTACGAGCAGTACTTC.

About this clonotype: The germline gene is not matched at one end of the junction; a read error may be the cause. The chain uses TRBV6-5 and TRBJ2-5, with D maybe TRBD1 (5 bases). The CDR3 sequence is 15 residues long. Germline CDR1 is MNHEY and CDR2 is SVGAGI. CDR3 sequence reads: CASSMISAGQEAQYF. CDR3 coding DNA: TGTGCCAGTAGTATGATCAGCGCCGGACAAGAGGCCCAGTACTTC.

Concerning this clonotype itself: Given the absence of the conserved phenylalanine or tryptophan at the CDR3 end, a read error is likely. The DNA is omitted, as the CDR3 cannot be located on it reliably, and the CDR3 follows TCRdb's listing. The CDR3 is CASSLGRGDTHYL. The gene calls are TRBV11-2 and TRBJ2-3; TRBD1 is the table's D call, not checked against the DNA. The length of the CDR3 is 13 amino acids, counting both ends. Germline-derived CDR1 and CDR2 are SGHAT and FQNNGV.

The sample holds one count of this clonotype. This chain connects TRBV28 to TRBJ2-7; 11 bases fit TRBD2. V gave up 5 bases and J gave up 0 bases; unmatched junction bases: 15. This CDR3 spans 19 amino acids. The germline V gene has CDR1 MDHEN and CDR2 SYDVKM. The CDR3 nucleotides read TGTGCCAGCAGTCCATGGGGACTAGCGGTTTCGTCTAGCTCCTACGAGCAGTACTTC. Encoded protein: CASSPWGLAVSSSSYEQYF.

The genes are TRBV5-6 and TRBJ1-1; D not resolved. The CDR3 sequence is 16 residues long. V gave up 4 bases and J gave up 0 bases, with 16 bases separating them. The germline CDR1 and CDR2 sequences are SGHDT and YYEEEE. The DNA of the CDR3 is TGTGCCAGCAGCCTCCGTCGTTGGGGTGTGAACACTGAAGCTTTCTTT. Amino acid sequence: CASSLRRWGVNTEAFF.

This chain joins TRBV5-4 and TRBJ2-1, with a possible D match to TRBD1 (5 bases). This CDR3 has 15 amino acids. V lost 3 bases and J lost 9, with 19 bases in between. Germline V lookup: CDR1 SGHNT, CDR2 YYREEE (reference sequence). The chain's CDR3 is CASSSRSQGLGEQFF. The CDR3 DNA reads as TGTGCCAGCAGCTCACGATCCCAGGGCCTCGGTGAGCAGTTCTTC. The full variable domain, rest sourced from reference TRBV5-4 and TRBJ2-1, is ETGVTQSPTHLIKTRGQQVTLRCSSQSGHNTVSWYQQALGQGPQFIFQYYREEENGRGNFPPRFSGLQFPNYSSELNVNALELDDSALYLCASSSRSQGLGEQFFGPGTRLTVL.

Worth noting for this clonotype: A read error may produce the germline difference seen at one junction end. The chain links TRBV11-2 to TRBJ1-1; D is undetermined. Looked up from germline, CDR1 is SGHAT and CDR2 is FQNNGV. The CDR3 runs 15 residues. DNA for the CDR3: TGTGCCAGCAGCTTAGTAGCCGGCGGTAACACTGTAGCTTTCTTT. As protein: CASSLVAGGNTVAFF.

V gene TRBV5-1 combines with J gene TRBJ2-2; 8 positions match TRBD1. This CDR3 region has 18 residues. Germline loops: CDR1 SGHRS, CDR2 YFSETQ. Trimming took 4 bases from V and 0 from J; bases not matched to a gene: 11. The CDR3 bases are TGCGCCAGCAGCCCTCGGACAGGGTCACGTACGAACACCGGGGAGCTGTTTTTT. Translation gives CASSPRTGSRTNTGELFF.